These 2 T cell receptor beta chains were sequenced from one sample in a study of shared clonotypes between healthy human individuals. Some clones are missing from TCRdb's copy, which holds only in-frame ones; the method was immunoSEQ multiplex PCR. The data contain roughly 2.1 million clones, about 92% of them singletons. It was CD45RO-negative cells, positively selected for CCR7, that made up naive CD8 cells, with terminally differentiated effector memory CD45RA+ cells excluded. The sample taken for sequencing was naive CD8+ T cells from PBMCs. The source of these receptors is a man between 18 and 29 years old in good health. Some clones in this sample may be carry-over from other donors' samples.

The genes are TRBV15 and TRBJ1-4; D uncertain. This CDR3 region has 13 residues. Trimming removed 8 bases at V and 2 bases at J, with 9 bases between. Germline CDR1 LNHNV, CDR2 YYDKDF (reference sequence). The DNA of the CDR3 is TGTGCCACCGCGGGGAGGACTAATGAAAAACTGTTTTTT. Its protein is CATAGRTNEKLFF.

The chain is built from TRBV2 and TRBJ1-2; TRBD1 is a possible D gene (5 bases). The V end lost 7 bases, the J end lost 7 bases, and 13 bases lay between the germline ends. Per the germline V gene, CDR1 is SNHLY and CDR2 is FYNNEI. This CDR3 is built from 12 residues. The CDR3 sequence: CASKVGASGYTF. CDR3 in DNA: TGTGCCAGCAAGGTCGGGGCCAGTGGCTACACCTTC.